This TCR beta chain comes out of a study of blood T cells in healthy people across ages. Study context: About one barcoded beta molecule per two T cells came from capture by template switching.

Study conclusions and caveats: A roughly linear age-dependent decrease characterized TCR beta diversity per million T cells. A strong correlation was seen between TCR beta diversity and naive T cell percentage.

At least 6 million PBMCs were isolated per sample. Comments on this clonotype: The antigen remains unidentified.

The CDR3 extends over 15 amino acids. Germline loops: CDR1 MNHNS, CDR2 SASEGT. Between the trimmed V and J ends, which lost 8 bases and 7 bases, there was a span of 21 bases. Alongside a J-beta primer mix, a sample-barcoded 5' primer served in a second PCR lasting roughly 6 to 12 cycles. TCRdb re-called the 5' RACE reads with MiXCR, one entry per CDR3 protein. Among about 1.1 million distinct CDR3 sequences listed, around two fifths were seen once. Sequencing was done on a sample of blood. This chain connects TRBV6-1 to TRBJ2-1; TRBD1 or TRBD2 may be the D gene (5 bases each). This sequence originates from a man younger than 35 in good health. CDR3 in amino acids: CASWPPGPLGNEQFF. In DNA, the CDR3 is TGTGCCAGCTGGCCTCCGGGACCACTAGGGAATGAGCAGTTCTTC.